Following are 9 T cell receptor beta chains from one sample sequenced in a study of cytomegalovirus exposure and HLA in healthy donors. The table came from immunoSEQ multiplex PCR; TCRdb's copy has only in-frame clones and leaves some out. The table has about 310,000 clones, around 90% seen once. The sequenced material came from PBMCs. These receptors came from a young man in good health and CMV-seronegative.

This rearrangement joins TRBV4-3 to TRBJ2-1; no definite D call. V lost 0 bases, J lost 3 bases, and 12 bases lay in between. The CDR3 contains 16 residues. Germline loops: CDR1 LGHNA, CDR2 YSLEER. In DNA, the CDR3 is TGCGCCAGCAGCCAAGATCAAAGTCCTATCTACAATGAGCAGTTCTTC. The encoded protein is CASSQDQSPIYNEQFF.

The chain couples TRBV6-6 to TRBJ2-5, with D perhaps matching TRBD1 (5 bases). CDR1 is MNHNY and CDR2 is SVGAGI in the germline V gene (reference sequence). Deletions cut 3 bases from V and 3 bases from J, with 11 bases between. The CDR3 has 14 amino acids. Written as DNA, the CDR3 is TGTGCCAGCAGTTATTTGGCAGGGAAAGAGACCCAGTACTTC. Its translation: CASSYLAGKETQYF.

The J gene is TRBJ2-1, the V gene TRBV5-6, with a possible D match to TRBD1 (6 bases). The CDR3 has 14 residues. Trimming removed 4 bases from V and 5 bases from J, with 13 bases in between. CDR1 and CDR2 (germline): SGHDT, YYEEEE. The CDR3 sequence: CASSPKGDHNEQFF. CDR3 sequence (DNA): TGTGCCAGCAGCCCTAAGGGGGACCACAATGAGCAGTTCTTC.

V and J are TRBV27 and TRBJ1-4; TRBD1 matches 7 bases. This CDR3 region has 15 residues. From germline, CDR1 is MNHEY and CDR2 SMNVEV (reference sequence). The V and J ends lost 6 bases and 6 bases, in that order; junction bases with no gene match: 10. As DNA, the CDR3 is TGTGCCAGCAGCTCCAGGGGGGTCAGGGATGAAAAACTGTTTTTT. Encoded protein: CASSSRGVRDEKLFF.

J is TRBJ2-1 and V is TRBV5-1, with D possibly matching TRBD1 (6 bases). The V gene's germline CDR1 is SGHRS and CDR2 YFSETQ. V gave up 2 bases and J gave up 0 bases, with 9 bases separating them. The CDR3 consists of 15 residues. The CDR3 nucleotides are TGCGCCAGCAGCTTCGGACAGAGCTCCTACAATGAGCAGTTCTTC. Amino acids: CASSFGQSSYNEQFF.

V and J are TRBV12-5 and TRBJ2-1, with 7 nucleotides matching TRBD1. Trimming cost V 1 base and J 4 bases; bases outside gene matches: 4. Germline loops: CDR1 LGHNT, CDR2 FRNRAP. This CDR3 is 15 amino acids long. The CDR3 DNA follows: TGTGCTAGTGGTTTGGCACAGGGGAATTACAATGAGCAGTTCTTC. Its protein is CASGLAQGNYNEQFF.

The chain combines TRBV29-1 with TRBJ2-5, with 8 bases lining up with TRBD2. This CDR3 contains 15 residues. V trimming: 4 bases; J trimming: 3 bases; junction bases outside the gene matches: 10. CDR1 and CDR2 (germline): SQVTM, ANQGSEA. The CDR3 protein is CSVALGLGREETQYF. The DNA for the CDR3 is TGCAGCGTTGCCCTGGGACTAGGGCGGGAAGAGACCCAGTACTTC.

V is TRBV4-3 and J is TRBJ1-1, with 7 bases that match TRBD1. Germline lookup yields CDR1 LGHNA and CDR2 YSLEER. There are 15 residues in the CDR3. J gave up 0 bases and V 2 bases, and 3 bases lay outside the gene matches. This chain's CDR3 is CASSQLTGLNTEAFF. Here the CDR3 DNA reads TGCGCCAGCAGCCAACTGACAGGGCTGAACACTGAAGCTTTCTTT.

The rearrangement links TRBV7-2 to TRBJ1-2, with 8 positions matching TRBD1. CDR3 length equals 14 residues. Germline V gene data show CDR1 as SGHTA and CDR2 as FQGNSA. The V gene end was trimmed by 5 bases and the J gene end by 8 bases; junction bases not matched to a gene: 10. The CDR3, as DNA: TGTGCCAGCAGCCCAGCCTTAGACAGGGGCGGCTACACCTTC. Amino acid sequence: CASSPALDRGGYTF.